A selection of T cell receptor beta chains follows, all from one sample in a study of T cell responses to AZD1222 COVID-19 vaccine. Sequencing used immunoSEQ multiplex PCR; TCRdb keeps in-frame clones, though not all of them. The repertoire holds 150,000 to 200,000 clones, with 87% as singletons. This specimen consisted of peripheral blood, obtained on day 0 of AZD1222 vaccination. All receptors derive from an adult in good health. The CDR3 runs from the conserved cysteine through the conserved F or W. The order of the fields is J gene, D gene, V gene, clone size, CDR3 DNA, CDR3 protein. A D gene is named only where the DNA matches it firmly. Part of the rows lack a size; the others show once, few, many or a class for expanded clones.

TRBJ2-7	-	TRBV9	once	TGTGCCAGCAGCGTAGCCCCGACTGGATCCTACGAGCAGTACTTC	CASSVAPTGSYEQYF
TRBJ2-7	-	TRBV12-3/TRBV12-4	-	TGTGCCAGCAGCCTTAATTACGAGCAGTACTTC	CASSLNYEQYF
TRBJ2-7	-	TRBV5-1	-	TGCGCCAGCAGCTTGGAGGCAGGCTCCTACGAGCAGTACTTC	CASSLEAGSYEQYF
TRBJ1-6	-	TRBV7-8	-	TGTGCCAGCAGCCGAGCGAGGGGGGCCCCAGGCTCACCCCTCCACTTT	CASSRARGAPGSPLHF
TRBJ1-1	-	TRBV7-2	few	TGTGCCAGCAGCCCCTACGTGAACACTGAAGCTTTCTTT	CASSPYVNTEAFF
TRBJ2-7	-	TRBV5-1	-	TGCGCCAGCAGCACAGACAGGACGGGTTACGAGCAGTACTTC	CASSTDRTGYEQYF
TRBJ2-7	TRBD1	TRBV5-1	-	TGCGCCAGCAGCTCAGGACAGGGGGCGATTGACTACGAGCAGTACTTC	CASSSGQGAIDYEQYF
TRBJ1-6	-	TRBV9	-	TGTGCCAGCAGCGTCTTGGGAGTACCCCTCCACTTT	CASSVLGVPLHF
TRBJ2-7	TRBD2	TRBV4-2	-	TGTGCCAGCAGCCCTCAGCGGGGGGTACCCTACGAGCAGTACTTC	CASSPQRGVPYEQYF
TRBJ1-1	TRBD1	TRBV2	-	TGTGCCAGCGACAGGGATCGGACTGAAGCTTTCTTT	CASDRDRTEAFF
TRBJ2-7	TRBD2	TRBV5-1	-	TGCGCCAGCAGCCATAGCGGGAGTACCTACGAGCAGTACTTC	CASSHSGSTYEQYF
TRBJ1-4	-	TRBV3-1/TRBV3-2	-	TGTGCCAGCAGCCCCGGGGCGGCTAATGAAAAACTGTTTTTT	CASSPGAANEKLFF
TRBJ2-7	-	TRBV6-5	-	TGTGCCAGCAGGAGGCAAGACTACGAGCAGTACTTC	CASRRQDYEQYF